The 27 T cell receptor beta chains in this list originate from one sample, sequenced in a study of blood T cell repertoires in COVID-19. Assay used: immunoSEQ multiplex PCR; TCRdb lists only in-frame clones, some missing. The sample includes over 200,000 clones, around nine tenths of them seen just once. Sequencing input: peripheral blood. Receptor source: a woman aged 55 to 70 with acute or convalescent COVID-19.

CDR3 protein: CASSQNYRASRENEKLFF. In nucleotides, the CDR3 is TGTGCCAGCAGCCAGAATTACAGGGCCAGCAGGGAGAATGAAAAACTGTTTTTT. The rearrangement links TRBV14 to TRBJ1-4, with D possibly matching TRBD1 (6 bases). This CDR3 is built from 18 residues. V lost 3 bases and J 5 bases, leaving 22 bases between the germline ends. Germline V gene data show CDR1 as SGHDN and CDR2 as FVKESK.

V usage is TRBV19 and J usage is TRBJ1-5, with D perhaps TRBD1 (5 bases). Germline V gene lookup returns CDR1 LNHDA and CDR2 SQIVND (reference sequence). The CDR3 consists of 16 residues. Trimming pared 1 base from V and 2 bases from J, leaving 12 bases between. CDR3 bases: TGTGCCAGTAGTATAGTCCGGGGGGAGGGCAATCAGCCCCAGCATTTT. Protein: CASSIVRGEGNQPQHF.

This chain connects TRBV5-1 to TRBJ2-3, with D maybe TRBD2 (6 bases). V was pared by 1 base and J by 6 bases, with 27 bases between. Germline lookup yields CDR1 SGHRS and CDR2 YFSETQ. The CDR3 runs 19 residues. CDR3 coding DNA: TGCGCCAGCAGCTTGTCCAGGGACTTGTATACCCTGCAATCTGATACGCAGTATTTT. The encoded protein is CASSLSRDLYTLQSDTQYF. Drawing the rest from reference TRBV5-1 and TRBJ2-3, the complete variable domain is KAGVTQTPRYLIKTRGQQVTLSCSPISGHRSVSWYQQTPGQGLQFLFEYFSETQRNKGNFPGRFSGRQFSNSRSEMNVSTLELGDSALYLCASSLSRDLYTLQSDTQYFGPGTRLTVL.

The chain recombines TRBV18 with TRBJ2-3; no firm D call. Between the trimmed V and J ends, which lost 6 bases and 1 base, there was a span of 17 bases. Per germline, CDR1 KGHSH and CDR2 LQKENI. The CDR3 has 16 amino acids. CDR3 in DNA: TGTGCCAGCTCTCCCCCCGCCGGGTTGGGCACAGATACGCAGTATTTT. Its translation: CASSPPAGLGTDTQYF.

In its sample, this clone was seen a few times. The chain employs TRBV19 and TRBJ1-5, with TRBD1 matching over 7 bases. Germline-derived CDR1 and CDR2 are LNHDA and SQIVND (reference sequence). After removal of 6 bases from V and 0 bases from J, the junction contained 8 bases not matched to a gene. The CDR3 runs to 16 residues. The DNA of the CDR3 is TGTGCCAGTAGGACAGGGTCGGGTAATAGCAATCAGCCCCAGCATTTT. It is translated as CASRTGSGNSNQPQHF.

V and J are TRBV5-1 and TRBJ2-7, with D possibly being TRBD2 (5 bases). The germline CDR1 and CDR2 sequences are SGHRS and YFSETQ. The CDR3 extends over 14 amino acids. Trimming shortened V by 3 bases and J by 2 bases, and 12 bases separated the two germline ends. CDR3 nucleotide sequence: TGCGCCAGCAGCTCCCGGACTGGCGCCTACGAGCAGTACTTC. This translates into CASSSRTGAYEQYF.

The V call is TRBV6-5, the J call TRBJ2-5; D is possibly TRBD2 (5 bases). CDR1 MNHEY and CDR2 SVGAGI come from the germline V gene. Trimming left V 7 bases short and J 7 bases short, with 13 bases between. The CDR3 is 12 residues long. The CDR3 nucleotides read TGTGCCAGCACCCCGGACTGGGGGACCCAGTACTTC. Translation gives CASTPDWGTQYF.

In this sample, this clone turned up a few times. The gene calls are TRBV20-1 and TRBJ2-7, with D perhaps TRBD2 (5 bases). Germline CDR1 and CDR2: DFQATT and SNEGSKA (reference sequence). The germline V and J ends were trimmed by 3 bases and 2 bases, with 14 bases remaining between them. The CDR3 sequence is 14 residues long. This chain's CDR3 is CSASSAVPPYEQYF. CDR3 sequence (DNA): TGCAGTGCTAGTTCAGCGGTACCTCCCTACGAGCAGTACTTC.

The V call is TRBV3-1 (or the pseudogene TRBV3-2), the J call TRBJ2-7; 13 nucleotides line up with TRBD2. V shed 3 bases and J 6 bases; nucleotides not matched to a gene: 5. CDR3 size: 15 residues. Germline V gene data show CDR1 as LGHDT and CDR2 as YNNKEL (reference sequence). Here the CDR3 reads CASSQRGLAGLEQYF. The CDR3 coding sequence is TGTGCCAGCAGCCAGAGGGGACTAGCGGGGCTCGAGCAGTACTTC.

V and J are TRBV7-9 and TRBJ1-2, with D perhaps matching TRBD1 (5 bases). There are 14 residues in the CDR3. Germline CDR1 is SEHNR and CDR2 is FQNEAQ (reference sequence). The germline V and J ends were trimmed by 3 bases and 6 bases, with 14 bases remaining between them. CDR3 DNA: TGTGCCAGCAGCTTTGCAGGGCTCCTGGATGGCTACACCTTC. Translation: CASSFAGLLDGYTF.

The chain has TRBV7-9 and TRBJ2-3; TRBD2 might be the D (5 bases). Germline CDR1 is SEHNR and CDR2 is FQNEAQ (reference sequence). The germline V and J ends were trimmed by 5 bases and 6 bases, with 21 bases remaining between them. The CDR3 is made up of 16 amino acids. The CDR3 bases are TGTGCCAGCAGCCGGCGGCGGGCCCAGAGCATGGATACGCAGTATTTT. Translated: CASSRRRAQSMDTQYF.

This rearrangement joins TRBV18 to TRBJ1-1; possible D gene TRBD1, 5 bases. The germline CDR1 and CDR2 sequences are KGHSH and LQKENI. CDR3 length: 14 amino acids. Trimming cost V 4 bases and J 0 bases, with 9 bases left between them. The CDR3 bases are TGTGCCAGCTCACGAGACAGTCTGAACACTGAAGCTTTCTTT. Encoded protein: CASSRDSLNTEAFF.

CDR3 sequence: CSAPGQIEAFF. For the CDR3, the DNA is TGCAGTGCTCCCGGACAGATTGAAGCTTTCTTT. The chain recombines TRBV20-1 with TRBJ1-1; TRBD1 is a possible D gene (6 bases). V lost 5 bases and J 7 bases, leaving 11 bases between the germline ends. This CDR3 comprises 11 residues. Germline V gene lookup returns CDR1 DFQATT and CDR2 SNEGSKA (reference sequence).

The CDR3 region is CASSIAHQGFWTEAFF. In DNA form, the CDR3 reads TGTGCCAGTAGTATAGCCCACCAGGGGTTTTGGACTGAAGCTTTCTTT. The V and J genes are TRBV19 and TRBJ1-1, with D possibly TRBD1 on 6 matching bases. CDR3 length: 16 amino acids. The V end was cut by 1 base, the J end by 5 bases, with 17 bases between. Germline V gene data show CDR1 as LNHDA and CDR2 as SQIVND (reference sequence). Based on the CDR3 plus reference TRBV19 and TRBJ1-1, the full variable domain is DGGITQSPKYLFRKEGQNVTLSCEQNLNHDAMYWYRQDPGQGLRLIYYSQIVNDFQKGDIAEGYSVSREKKESFPLTVTSAQKNPTAFYLCASSIAHQGFWTEAFFGQGTRLTVV.

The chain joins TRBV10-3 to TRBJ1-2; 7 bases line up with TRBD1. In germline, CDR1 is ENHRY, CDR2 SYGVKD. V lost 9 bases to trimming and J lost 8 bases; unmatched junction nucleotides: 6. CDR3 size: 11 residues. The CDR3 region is CAIRGLEGYTF. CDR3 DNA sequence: TGTGCCATAAGGGGGCTTGAGGGCTACACCTTC.

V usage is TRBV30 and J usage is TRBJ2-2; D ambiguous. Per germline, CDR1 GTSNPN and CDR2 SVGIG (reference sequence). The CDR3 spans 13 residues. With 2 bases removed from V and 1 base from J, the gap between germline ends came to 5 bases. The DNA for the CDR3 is TGTGCCTGGAGTACTCAGAACACCGGGGAGCTGTTTTTT. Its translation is CAWSTQNTGELFF.

The CDR3 DNA reads TGTGCCAGTGTCGAACATAGCAATCAGCCCCAGCATTTT. It is translated as CASVEHSNQPQHF. The chain carries TRBV19 and TRBJ1-5; no reliable D call. The CDR3 sequence is 13 residues long. Per germline, CDR1 LNHDA and CDR2 SQIVND (reference sequence). V lost 8 bases, J lost 0 bases, and 8 bases lay in between.

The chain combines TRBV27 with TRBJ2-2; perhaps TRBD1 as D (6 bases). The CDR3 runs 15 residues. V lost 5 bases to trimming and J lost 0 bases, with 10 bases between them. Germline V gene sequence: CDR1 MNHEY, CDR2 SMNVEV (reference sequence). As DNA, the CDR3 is TGTGCCAGCAGTGCCGGGACAACGAACACCGGGGAGCTGTTTTTT. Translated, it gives CASSAGTTNTGELFF.

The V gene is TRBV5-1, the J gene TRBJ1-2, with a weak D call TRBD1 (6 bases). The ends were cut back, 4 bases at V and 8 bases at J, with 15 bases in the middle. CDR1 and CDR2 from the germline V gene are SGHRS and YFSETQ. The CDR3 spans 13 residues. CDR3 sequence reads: CASSRDRTLGYTF. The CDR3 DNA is TGCGCCAGCAGCCGCGACAGGACCTTGGGCTACACCTTC.

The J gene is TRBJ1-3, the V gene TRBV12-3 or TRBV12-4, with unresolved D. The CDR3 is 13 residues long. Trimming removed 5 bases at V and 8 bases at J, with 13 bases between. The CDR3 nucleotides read TGTGCCAGCAGTCCCCACGGGGAACACACCATATATTTT. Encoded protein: CASSPHGEHTIYF.

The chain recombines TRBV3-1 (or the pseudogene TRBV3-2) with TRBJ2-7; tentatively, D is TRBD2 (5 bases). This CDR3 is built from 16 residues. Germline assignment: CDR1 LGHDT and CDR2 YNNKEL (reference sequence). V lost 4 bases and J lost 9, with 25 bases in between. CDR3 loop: CASSRMLTSGNRGQYF. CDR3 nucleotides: TGTGCCAGCAGCCGCATGCTAACCTCCGGGAACCGTGGGCAGTACTTC.

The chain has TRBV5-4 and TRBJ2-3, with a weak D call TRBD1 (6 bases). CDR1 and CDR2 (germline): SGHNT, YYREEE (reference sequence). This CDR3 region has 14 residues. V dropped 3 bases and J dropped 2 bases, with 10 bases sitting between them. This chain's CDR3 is CASSSGQLTDTQYF. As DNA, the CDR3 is TGTGCCAGCAGCTCTGGACAGCTCACAGATACGCAGTATTTT.

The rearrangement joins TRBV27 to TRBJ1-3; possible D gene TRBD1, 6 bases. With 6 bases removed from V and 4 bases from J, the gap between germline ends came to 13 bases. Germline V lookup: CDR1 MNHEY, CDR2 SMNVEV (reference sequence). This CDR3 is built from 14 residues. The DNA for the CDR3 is TGTGCCAGCAGAAAAGCAGGGGACGGAAACACCATATATTTT. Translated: CASRKAGDGNTIYF.

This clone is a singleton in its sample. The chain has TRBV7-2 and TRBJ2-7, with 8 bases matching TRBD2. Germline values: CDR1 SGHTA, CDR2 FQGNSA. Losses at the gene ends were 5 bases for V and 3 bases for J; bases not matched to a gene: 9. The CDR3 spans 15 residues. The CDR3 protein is CASSASGAGGYEQYF. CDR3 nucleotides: TGTGCCAGCAGCGCCTCTGGGGCGGGGGGCTACGAGCAGTACTTC.

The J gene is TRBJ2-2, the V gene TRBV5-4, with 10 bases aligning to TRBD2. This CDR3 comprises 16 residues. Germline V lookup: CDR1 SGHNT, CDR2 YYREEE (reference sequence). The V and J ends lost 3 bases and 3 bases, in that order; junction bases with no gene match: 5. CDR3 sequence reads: CASSSGLAPDTGELFF. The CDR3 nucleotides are TGTGCCAGCAGCTCGGGACTAGCGCCCGACACCGGGGAGCTGTTTTTT.

CDR3 nucleotide sequence: TGCGCCAGCAGCCAAGATACCAGGGGGCGAGGCTACACCTTC. Translating it yields CASSQDTRGRGYTF. This chain connects TRBV4-1 to TRBJ1-2; 8 nucleotides match TRBD1. CDR3 size: 14 residues. With V trimmed by 0 bases and J by 8 bases, 5 bases remained unmatched. The germline V gene encodes CDR1 MGHRA and CDR2 YSYEKL.

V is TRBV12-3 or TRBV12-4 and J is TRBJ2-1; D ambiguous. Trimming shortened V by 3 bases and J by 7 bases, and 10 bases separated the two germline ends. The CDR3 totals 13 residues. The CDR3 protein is CASSFGVLNEQFF. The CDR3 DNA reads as TGTGCCAGCAGTTTCGGTGTCTTGAATGAGCAGTTCTTC.